Reported below is one T cell receptor (beta chain). This specimen belongs to a study of human T cells and chemical hapten exposure. Study details: Each patch test put 0.01% DPC on the upper back, and results were read at 6 days.

As to time point: patch test 3, about 24 weeks after DPC sensitization. Treatment meaning: therapeutic diphenylcyclopropenone sensitization with weekly scalp DPC. Individual cDNA molecules (in the library) carried attached unique molecular identifiers. TCRdb independently ran MiXCR on the RACE reads; one entry per CDR3 protein. The data hold 180,000 or so distinct CDR3 sequences, with more than 20% observed a single time. The receptor was derived from a woman aged 40 to 49 with alopecia areata. Some clones in this sample may be carry-over from other donors' samples. The specimen comprised whole blood, sampled in connection with sensitization to the hapten diphenylcyclopropenone (DPC).

CDR3 residues: CASSKGQTNQPQHF. CDR3 in DNA: TGTGCCAGCAGTAAAGGACAGACCAATCAGCCCCAGCATTTT. V and J are TRBV6-6 and TRBJ1-5, with D perhaps matching TRBD1 (6 bases). V lost 5 bases and J lost 3, with 11 bases in between. The CDR3 totals 14 residues. Germline loops: CDR1 MNHNY, CDR2 SVGAGI (reference sequence).